Presented here are 26 T cell receptor beta chains from one specimen sequenced in a study of tumor-infiltrating lymphocytes in primary liver carcinoma. Making TCR beta cDNA involved around 500 ng total RNA and a constant-region primer. Researchers made the TCR beta libraries by running three nested multiplex PCR rounds with slightly modified ARM-PCR. The two initial PCR rounds, about 9 cycles each, used TRBV1-TRBV30 forward and C-beta reverse primers. From the multiplex PCR reads, TCRdb called clonotypes with MiXCR, one entry per CDR3 protein. The sample lists 180,000 or so distinct CDR3 sequences, around 60% occurring once. The researchers obtained blood RNA from unsorted whole blood and also extracted germline DNA. The sequenced sample consisted of peripheral blood. The receptor set was obtained from a man in his forties with primary liver carcinoma and hepatitis B virus infection.

Concerning this clonotype itself: A much larger clone lies a single base off, so this may be a read error. The V gene is TRBV11-1, the J gene TRBJ2-5, with D possibly being TRBD1 (6 bases). TRBJ2-1 matches the DNA end more closely, so the J call is doubtful. CDR3 length equals 15 residues. The germline CDR1 and CDR2 sequences are SGHAT and FQDESV (reference sequence). This CDR3 reads CASSPKDRSQETQFF. As DNA, the CDR3 is TGTGCCAGCAGCCCTAAGGACAGATCTCAAGAGACCCAGTTCTTC.

This clonotype turned up a few times. The chain recombines TRBV5-8 with TRBJ2-1; D ambiguous. Trimming stripped 4 bases from V and 7 bases from J, with 15 bases between. The CDR3 covers 14 residues. CDR1 is SGHTS, CDR2 YDEGEE, per germline. CDR3 region: CASSAEVVGNEQFF. Written as DNA, the CDR3 is TGTGCCAGCAGCGCCGAGGTGGTAGGAAATGAGCAGTTCTTC.

Notes on this clonotype: An end of the junction differs from the germline gene, which may be a read error. CDR3 coding DNA: TGTGCCAGCAGTTCAGAAAGGACAGGCTTTCTGAACACTGAACCTTTCTTT. Protein product: CASSSERTGFLNTEPFF. The rearrangement joins TRBV12-3 or TRBV12-4 to TRBJ1-1, with 7 bases lining up with TRBD1. The CDR3 covers 17 residues.

On this clonotype itself: A junction boundary mismatches the germline segment, possibly from a read error. J is TRBJ2-1 and V is TRBV6-6; TRBD1 agrees at 7 bases. Germline-derived CDR1 and CDR2 are MNHNY and SVGAGI (reference sequence). This CDR3 comprises 15 residues. The CDR3, as DNA: TGTGCCAGCAGTCGTACACAGGGGCCGTACAATGAGCAGCTCTTC. Translating it yields CASSRTQGPYNEQLF.

This clonotype was detected only a few times. The rearrangement links TRBV4-1 to TRBJ1-4; D gene unclear. V dropped 0 bases and J dropped 8 bases, with 4 bases sitting between them. This CDR3 contains 12 residues. Germline V CDR1 and CDR2: MGHRA, YSYEKL. The CDR3 spells CASSQDGEKLFF. The CDR3, as DNA: TGCGCCAGCAGCCAAGATGGAGAAAAACTGTTTTTT.

Worth noting for this clonotype: A much larger clone lies a single base off, so this may be a read error. V usage is TRBV11-2 and J usage is TRBJ2-5, with 7 bases matching TRBD1. The germline V gene encodes CDR1 SGHAT and CDR2 FQNNGV. This CDR3 spans 15 amino acids. DNA of the CDR3: TGTGCCAGCAGCCCAGGGACAGTCGGCCAAGAGAGCCAGTACTTC. Protein sequence: CASSPGTVGQESQYF.

This clonotype was counted ten times or more. The chain joins TRBV29-1 to TRBJ2-4, with 7 bases fitting TRBD1. This CDR3 contains 13 residues. After removal of 7 bases from V and 3 bases from J, the junction contained 6 bases not matched to a gene. CDR1 SQVTM and CDR2 ANQGSEA come from the germline V gene. The CDR3 sequence is CSALQGSKNIQYF. For the CDR3, the DNA is TGCAGCGCCTTACAGGGGAGCAAAAACATTCAGTACTTC.

This clonotype occurred a few times. The rearrangement uses TRBV29-1 and TRBJ2-1; TRBD2 matches at 11 bases. This CDR3 spans 20 amino acids. With V trimmed by 2 bases and J by 0 bases, 15 bases remained unmatched. CDR1 and CDR2 from the germline V gene are SQVTM and ANQGSEA. DNA for the CDR3: TGCAGCGTTGAATCCTGGGTCACGGGACTAGCGGACAGCTCCTACAATGAGCAGTTCTTC. This codes for CSVESWVTGLADSSYNEQFF.

Notes on this clonotype: One end of the junction fails to match germline, which may point to a read error. The chain employs TRBV12-5 and TRBJ1-1; no clear D gene. The V gene's germline CDR1 is LGHNT and CDR2 FRNRAP. The CDR3 is 13 amino acids. CDR3 nucleotides: TGTGCTAGTGGTTTGACTCTGAACACTGAAGCTTCCTTT. The encoded protein is CASGLTLNTEASF.

This clonotype was seen a single time. The CDR3 bases are TGTGCCAGCGGCCAACGACTAGACTACAACGAGCAGTACTTC. Its protein product is CASGQRLDYNEQYF. The V gene is TRBV11-2, the J gene TRBJ2-7; possibly TRBD2 for D (6 bases). Germline values: CDR1 SGHAT, CDR2 FQNNGV. The CDR3 length is 14 residues. Between the trimmed V and J ends, which lost 8 bases and 5 bases, there was a span of 19 bases.

This clonotype was seen many times. V gene TRBV29-1 combines with J gene TRBJ2-1; 14 positions match TRBD2. Germline V gives CDR1 SQVTM, CDR2 ANQGSEA. The CDR3 is 13 amino acids. J gave up 8 bases and V 7 bases, and 4 bases lay outside the gene matches. The CDR3 bases are TGCAGCGGAGGGACTAGCGGGAGTGATGAGCAGTTCTTC. This gives the protein CSGGTSGSDEQFF.

As regards this clonotype: No conserved phenylalanine or tryptophan ends this CDR3, so it is likely a read error. The chain recombines TRBV4-2 with TRBJ2-7; possibly TRBD2 for D (6 bases). The length of the CDR3 is 15 residues. The germline gives CDR1 LGHNA, CDR2 YNFKEQ. V was pared by 4 bases and J by 1 base, with 14 bases between. CDR3 in amino acids: CASSRELASSYEQYL. For the CDR3, the DNA is TGTGCCAGCAGCCGGGAGCTAGCGAGTTCCTACGAGCAGTACTTA.

This chain uses TRBV6-5 with TRBJ2-1, with 11 positions matching TRBD2. This CDR3 comprises 16 residues. Germline loops: CDR1 MNHEY, CDR2 SVGAGI. J lost 4 bases, V lost 8 bases, and 10 bases had no gene match. The CDR3 region is CASGVAGGAPYNEQFF. The CDR3 DNA follows: TGTGCCAGCGGGGTAGCGGGAGGGGCCCCATACAATGAGCAGTTCTTC.

This clonotype appeared a few times. The gene calls are TRBV6-1 and TRBJ1-2; 8 bases are shared with TRBD1. The CDR3 is made up of 14 amino acids. The V gene's germline CDR1 is MNHNS and CDR2 SASEGT. V was pared by 5 bases and J by 6 bases, with 8 bases of the junction left unmatched. CDR3 coding DNA: TGTGCCAGCAGTACTGGTGGACAGGGAGATGGCTACACCTTC. Translating it yields CASSTGGQGDGYTF.

This chain joins TRBV28 and TRBJ2-1, with TRBD1 as a possible D gene (6 bases). This CDR3 region has 15 residues. Germline CDR1 MDHEN, CDR2 SYDVKM. V was cut by 4 bases and J by 6 bases, with 16 bases left in between. The CDR3 protein is CASSSRGDRGNEQFF. In DNA, the CDR3 is TGTGCCAGCAGTTCCAGGGGAGATCGGGGCAATGAGCAGTTCTTC.

The sample holds a few counts of this clonotype. The J gene is TRBJ2-7, the V gene TRBV14; D ambiguous. This CDR3 contains 13 residues. V lost 1 base to trimming and J lost 2 bases, with 6 bases between them. CDR1 SGHDN and CDR2 FVKESK come from the germline V gene. The CDR3 region has the DNA TGTGCCAGCAGCCAAGTAAAGGCCTACGAGCAGTACTTC. Translated: CASSQVKAYEQYF.

This clonotype was counted ten times or more. The genes are TRBV11-2 and TRBJ2-2; the D is unclear. V was pared by 5 bases and J by 6 bases, with 13 bases between. Per the germline V gene, CDR1 is SGHAT and CDR2 is FQNNGV. The CDR3 spans 14 residues. The CDR3 DNA is TGTGCCAGCAGCCCACAACCCCCCCCCGGGGAGCTGTTTTTT. This sequence encodes CASSPQPPPGELFF.

This clonotype was detected a few times. The chain links TRBV4-1 to TRBJ2-3; D uncertain. V lost 3 bases to trimming and J lost 0 bases, with 10 bases between them. This CDR3 region has 15 residues. The germline gives CDR1 MGHRA, CDR2 YSYEKL. CDR3 DNA: TGCGCCAGCAGCCATCGACTGGAGAGCACAGATACGCAGTATTTT. Its translation: CASSHRLESTDTQYF.

The chain carries TRBV10-3 and TRBJ1-1; unclear D gene. The CDR3 is 13 amino acids. Germline V gene data show CDR1 as ENHRY and CDR2 as SYGVKD. V was cut by 6 bases and J by 1 base, with 9 bases left in between. The CDR3 loop is CAISTETNTEAFF. CDR3 in DNA: TGTGCCATCAGCACAGAGACGAACACTGAAGCTTTCTTT.

This chain uses TRBV12-3 or TRBV12-4 with TRBJ1-1; no clear D. The CDR3 is made up of 15 amino acids. V dropped 4 bases and J dropped 4 bases, with 16 bases sitting between them. DNA of the CDR3: TGTGCCAGCAGTTCCTCGGGAGCTGGTAGCACTGAAGCTTTCTTT. Amino acids: CASSSSGAGSTEAFF.

The chain couples TRBV29-1 to TRBJ2-1; no firm D call. V lost 8 bases and J 1 base, leaving 6 bases between the germline ends. CDR3 size: 11 residues. Germline CDR1 SQVTM, CDR2 ANQGSEA. The DNA for the CDR3 is TGCAGCTCCCTTTCCTACAATGAGCAGTTCTTC. Its translation: CSSLSYNEQFF.

This clonotype was detected many times. The V call is TRBV29-1, the J call TRBJ1-5, with D possibly TRBD1 on 5 matching bases. The CDR3 runs to 15 residues. Germline CDR1 SQVTM, CDR2 ANQGSEA. Between the trimmed V and J ends, which lost 6 bases and 0 bases, there was a span of 15 bases. CDR3 sequence reads: CSVFSRDGSNQPQHF. DNA of the CDR3: TGCAGCGTCTTCTCCCGGGACGGTAGCAATCAGCCCCAGCATTTT.

V usage is TRBV29-1 and J usage is TRBJ2-5; D is uncertain. Germline V lookup: CDR1 SQVTM, CDR2 ANQGSEA. The ends were cut back, 7 bases at V and 0 bases at J, with 9 bases in the middle. This CDR3 contains 12 residues. CDR3 coding DNA: TGCAGCGCAGTCTTGTACCAAGAGACCCAGTACTTC. Protein product: CSAVLYQETQYF.

To note about this clonotype: A read error may produce the germline difference seen at one junction end. The chain has TRBV11-2 and TRBJ1-1; D gene uncertain. This CDR3 contains 17 residues. Looked up from germline, CDR1 is SGHAT and CDR2 is FQNNGV. The CDR3 sequence is CASSSDHRWQRNTEAFF. The CDR3, as DNA: TGTGCCAGCAGCTCAGATCACAGATGGCAGAGAAACACCGAAGCTTTCTTT.

This chain links TRBV29-1 with TRBJ2-7, with 9 positions matching TRBD2. V shed 8 bases and J 2 bases; nucleotides not matched to a gene: 10. The CDR3 totals 14 residues. Germline CDR1 SQVTM, CDR2 ANQGSEA. The CDR3 DNA sequence: TGCAGCCTTCTTAGCGGGAGAGGGACCTACGAGCAGTACTTC. The encoded protein is CSLLSGRGTYEQYF.

The CDR3 bases are TGTGCCACCAGTTCGTCAGACTCCTACGAGCAGTACTTC. Translating gives CATSSSDSYEQYF. The V gene is TRBV24-1, the J gene TRBJ2-7; D call uncertain. The CDR3 has 13 amino acids. V shed 6 bases and J shed 0 bases, with 8 bases lying between them. Germline assignment: CDR1 KGHDR and CDR2 SFDVKD.